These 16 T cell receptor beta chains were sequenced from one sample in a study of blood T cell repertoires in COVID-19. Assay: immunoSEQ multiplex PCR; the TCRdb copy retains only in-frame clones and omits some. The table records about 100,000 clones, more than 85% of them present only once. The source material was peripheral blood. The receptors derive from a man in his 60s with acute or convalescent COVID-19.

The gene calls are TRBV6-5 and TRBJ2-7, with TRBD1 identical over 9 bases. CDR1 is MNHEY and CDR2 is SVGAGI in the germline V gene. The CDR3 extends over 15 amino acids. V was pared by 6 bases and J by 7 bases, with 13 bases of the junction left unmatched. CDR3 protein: CASRNPGTGSGEQYF. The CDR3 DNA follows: TGTGCCAGCAGAAATCCCGGGACAGGGTCCGGGGAGCAGTACTTC.

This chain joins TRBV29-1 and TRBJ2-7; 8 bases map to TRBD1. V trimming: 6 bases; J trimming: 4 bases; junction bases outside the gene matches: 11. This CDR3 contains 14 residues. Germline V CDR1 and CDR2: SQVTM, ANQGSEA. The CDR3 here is CSVSPDRVRYEQYF. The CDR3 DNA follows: TGCAGCGTATCCCCGGACAGGGTGCGTTACGAGCAGTACTTC.

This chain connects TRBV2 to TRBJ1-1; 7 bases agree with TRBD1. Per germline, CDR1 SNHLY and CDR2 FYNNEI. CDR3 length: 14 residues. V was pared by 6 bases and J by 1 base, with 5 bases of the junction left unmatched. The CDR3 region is CASRRTGPNTEAFF. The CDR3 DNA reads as TGTGCCAGCAGACGGACAGGCCCGAACACTGAAGCTTTCTTT.

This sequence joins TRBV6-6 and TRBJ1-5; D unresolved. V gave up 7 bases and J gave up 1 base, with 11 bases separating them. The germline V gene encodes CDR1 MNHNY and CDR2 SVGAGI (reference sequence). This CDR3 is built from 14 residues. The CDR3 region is CASNSGGSNQPQHF. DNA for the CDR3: TGTGCCAGCAACTCGGGAGGGAGCAATCAGCCCCAGCATTTT.

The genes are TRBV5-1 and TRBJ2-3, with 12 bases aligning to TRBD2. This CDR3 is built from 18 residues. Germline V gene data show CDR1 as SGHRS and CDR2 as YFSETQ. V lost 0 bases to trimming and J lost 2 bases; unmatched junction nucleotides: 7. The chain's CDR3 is CASSLELAGGPNTDTQYF. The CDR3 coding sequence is TGCGCCAGCAGCTTGGAGCTAGCGGGAGGGCCGAACACAGATACGCAGTATTTT.

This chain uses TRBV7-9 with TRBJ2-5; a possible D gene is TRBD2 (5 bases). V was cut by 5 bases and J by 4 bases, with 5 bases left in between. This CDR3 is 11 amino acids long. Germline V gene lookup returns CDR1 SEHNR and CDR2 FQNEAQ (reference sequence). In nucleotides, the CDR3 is TGTGCCAGCAGCCGGGGAGAGACCCAGTACTTC. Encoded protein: CASSRGETQYF.

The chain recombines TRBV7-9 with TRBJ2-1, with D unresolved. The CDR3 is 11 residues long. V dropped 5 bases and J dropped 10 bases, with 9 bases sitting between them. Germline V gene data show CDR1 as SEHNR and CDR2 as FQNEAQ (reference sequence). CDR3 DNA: TGTGCCAGCAGCCCCTTAGAGGAGCAGTTCTTC. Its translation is CASSPLEEQFF. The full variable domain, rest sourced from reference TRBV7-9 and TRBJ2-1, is DTGVSQNPRHKITKRGQNVTFRCDPISEHNRLYWYRQTLGQGPEFLTYFQNEAQLEKSRLLSDRFSAERPKGSFSTLEIQRTEQGDSAMYLCASSPLEEQFFGPGTRLTVL.

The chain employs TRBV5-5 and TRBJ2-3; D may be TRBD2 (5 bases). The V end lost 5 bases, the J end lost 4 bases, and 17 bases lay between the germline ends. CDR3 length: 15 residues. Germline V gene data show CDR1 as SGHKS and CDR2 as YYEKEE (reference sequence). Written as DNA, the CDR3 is TGTGCCAGCAGTTTAACCCCGAGGGCGGCAGATACGCAGTATTTT. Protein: CASSLTPRAADTQYF.

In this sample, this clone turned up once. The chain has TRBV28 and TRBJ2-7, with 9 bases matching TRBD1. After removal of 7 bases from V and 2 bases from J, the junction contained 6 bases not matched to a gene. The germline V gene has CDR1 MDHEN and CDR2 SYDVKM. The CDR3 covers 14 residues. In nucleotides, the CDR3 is TGTGCCAGCACCCTACAGGGGGCGGCCTACGAGCAGTACTTC. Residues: CASTLQGAAYEQYF.

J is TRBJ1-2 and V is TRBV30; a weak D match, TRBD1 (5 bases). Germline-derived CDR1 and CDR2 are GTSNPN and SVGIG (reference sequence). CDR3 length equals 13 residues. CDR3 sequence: CAAGPPSNYGYTF. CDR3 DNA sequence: TGTGCGGCGGGGCCGCCTTCTAACTATGGCTACACCTTC.

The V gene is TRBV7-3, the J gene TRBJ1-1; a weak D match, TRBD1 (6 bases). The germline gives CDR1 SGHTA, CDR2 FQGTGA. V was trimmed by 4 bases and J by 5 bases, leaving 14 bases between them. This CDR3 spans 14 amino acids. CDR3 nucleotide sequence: TGTGCCAGCAGCTCTCTAGGGGGATCAACTGAAGCTTTCTTT. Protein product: CASSSLGGSTEAFF.

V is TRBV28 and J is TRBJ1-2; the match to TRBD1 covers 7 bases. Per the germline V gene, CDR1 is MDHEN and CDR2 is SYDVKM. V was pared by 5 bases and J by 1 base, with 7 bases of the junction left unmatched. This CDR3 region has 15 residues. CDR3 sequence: CASSRITGVNYGYTF. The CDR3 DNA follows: TGTGCCAGCAGTCGAATCACAGGGGTTAACTATGGCTACACCTTC.

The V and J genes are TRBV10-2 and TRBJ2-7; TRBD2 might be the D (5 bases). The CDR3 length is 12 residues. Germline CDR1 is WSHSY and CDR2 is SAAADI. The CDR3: CASSGPGSEQCV. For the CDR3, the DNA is TGCGCCAGCAGTGGTCCGGGATCCGAGCAGTGCGTC.

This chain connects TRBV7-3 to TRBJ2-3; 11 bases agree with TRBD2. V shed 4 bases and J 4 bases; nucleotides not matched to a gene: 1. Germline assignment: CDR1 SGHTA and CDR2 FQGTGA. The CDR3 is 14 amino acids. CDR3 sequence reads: CASSSGLAADTQYF. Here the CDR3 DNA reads TGTGCCAGCAGCTCGGGACTAGCGGCAGATACGCAGTATTTT.

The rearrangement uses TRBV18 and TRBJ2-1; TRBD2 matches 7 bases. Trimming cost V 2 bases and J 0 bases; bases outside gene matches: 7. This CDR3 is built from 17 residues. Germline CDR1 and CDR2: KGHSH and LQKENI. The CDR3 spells CASSPWSGGSSYNEQFF. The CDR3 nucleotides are TGTGCCAGCTCACCATGGTCGGGAGGCAGCTCCTACAATGAGCAGTTCTTC.

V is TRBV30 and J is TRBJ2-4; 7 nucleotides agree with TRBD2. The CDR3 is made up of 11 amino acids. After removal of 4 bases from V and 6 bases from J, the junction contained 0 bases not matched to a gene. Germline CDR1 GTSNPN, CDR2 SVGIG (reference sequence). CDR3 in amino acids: CAWTSGNIQYF. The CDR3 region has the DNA TGTGCCTGGACTAGCGGAAACATTCAGTACTTC.